These 3 T cell receptor beta chains originate from one sample sequenced in a study of T-cell memory formation after mild COVID-19. Each CDR3 protein is one row after TCRdb ran MiXCR on the 5' RACE reads. This table holds hundreds of thousands of distinct CDR3 sequences, about 17% found once. Sequenced: PBMCs or a T cell subset sorted from them (not recorded which). Receptors originate from a man aged 18 to 29 who had mild COVID-19 (a few samples of this study predate the infection). Cell type and time point are not known.

This clonotype has just a few counts. V gene TRBV19 combines with J gene TRBJ2-2; 8 bases line up with TRBD2. The CDR3 spans 15 residues. The trim removed 5 bases at V and 5 bases at J, leaving 7 bases unmatched. Germline loops: CDR1 LNHDA, CDR2 SQIVND (reference sequence). CDR3 sequence: CASSRAGGKTGELFF. CDR3 coding DNA: TGTGCCAGTAGTCGCGCGGGGGGCAAAACCGGGGAGCTGTTTTTT.

This clonotype was seen a few times. V and J are TRBV7-2 and TRBJ2-7; D is perhaps TRBD2 (6 bases). The CDR3 is made up of 15 amino acids. V shed 5 bases and J shed 2 bases, with 16 bases lying between them. Germline V CDR1 and CDR2: SGHTA, FQGNSA. The CDR3 DNA is TGTGCCAGCAGCATACGGGACTCTCGACCCTACGAGCAGTACTTC. As protein: CASSIRDSRPYEQYF.

Only a few counts were recorded for this clonotype. The rearrangement uses TRBV6-6 and TRBJ2-7; the D gene is possibly TRBD1 (6 bases). The V and J ends lost 2 bases and 2 bases respectively, with 19 bases between them. CDR1 and CDR2 from the germline V gene are MNHNY and SVGAGI (reference sequence). This CDR3 contains 17 residues. This CDR3 reads CASSYPQRGSFPYEQYF. In nucleotides, the CDR3 is TGTGCCAGCAGTTACCCGCAGAGGGGGAGCTTTCCCTACGAGCAGTACTTC.